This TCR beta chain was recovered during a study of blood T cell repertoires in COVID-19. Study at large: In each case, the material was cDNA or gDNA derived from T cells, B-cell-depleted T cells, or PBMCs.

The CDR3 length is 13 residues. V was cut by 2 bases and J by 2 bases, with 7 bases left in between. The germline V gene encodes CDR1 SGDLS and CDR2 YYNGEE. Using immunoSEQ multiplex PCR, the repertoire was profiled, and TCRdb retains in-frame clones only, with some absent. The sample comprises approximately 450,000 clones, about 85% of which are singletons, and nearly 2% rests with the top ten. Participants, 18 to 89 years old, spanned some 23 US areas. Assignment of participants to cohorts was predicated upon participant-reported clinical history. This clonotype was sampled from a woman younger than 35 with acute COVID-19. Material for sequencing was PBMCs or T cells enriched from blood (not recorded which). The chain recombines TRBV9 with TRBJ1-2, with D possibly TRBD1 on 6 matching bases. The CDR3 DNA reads TGTGCCAGCAGCGTGGGGACAAACTATGGCTACACCTTC. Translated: CASSVGTNYGYTF. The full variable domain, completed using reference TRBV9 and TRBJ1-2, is DSGVTQTPKHLITATGQRVTLRCSPRSGDLSVYWYQQSLDQGLQFLIQYYNGEERAKGNILERFSAQQFPDLHSELNLSSLELGDSALYFCASSVGTNYGYTFGSGTRLTVV.